The clone carrying this T cell receptor beta chain was recorded many times. Amplification targeted TCR beta CDR3 regions from RNA transcripts. In the first-round RT-PCR of the TCR CDR3, the HTBI primer set was used. TCRdb redid the calling of the multiplex PCR reads with MiXCR, one entry per CDR3 protein. The sample has about 260,000 distinct CDR3 sequences, roughly 17% seen once. The sample comes from a study of T cells in Graves' hyperthyroidism and ophthalmopathy. V lost 4 bases to trimming and J lost 4 bases, with 11 bases between them. Germline V gives CDR1 DFQATT, CDR2 SNEGSKA (reference sequence). There are 12 residues in the CDR3.

The sequencing sample was made of blood. This chain connects TRBV20-1 to TRBJ2-7; D might be TRBD2 (5 bases). This TCR was recovered from a young woman with Graves' ophthalmopathy. CDR3 DNA sequence: TGCAGTGCTAAGCTAGCCCCTTACGAGCAGTACTTC. Translated, it gives CSAKLAPYEQYF.